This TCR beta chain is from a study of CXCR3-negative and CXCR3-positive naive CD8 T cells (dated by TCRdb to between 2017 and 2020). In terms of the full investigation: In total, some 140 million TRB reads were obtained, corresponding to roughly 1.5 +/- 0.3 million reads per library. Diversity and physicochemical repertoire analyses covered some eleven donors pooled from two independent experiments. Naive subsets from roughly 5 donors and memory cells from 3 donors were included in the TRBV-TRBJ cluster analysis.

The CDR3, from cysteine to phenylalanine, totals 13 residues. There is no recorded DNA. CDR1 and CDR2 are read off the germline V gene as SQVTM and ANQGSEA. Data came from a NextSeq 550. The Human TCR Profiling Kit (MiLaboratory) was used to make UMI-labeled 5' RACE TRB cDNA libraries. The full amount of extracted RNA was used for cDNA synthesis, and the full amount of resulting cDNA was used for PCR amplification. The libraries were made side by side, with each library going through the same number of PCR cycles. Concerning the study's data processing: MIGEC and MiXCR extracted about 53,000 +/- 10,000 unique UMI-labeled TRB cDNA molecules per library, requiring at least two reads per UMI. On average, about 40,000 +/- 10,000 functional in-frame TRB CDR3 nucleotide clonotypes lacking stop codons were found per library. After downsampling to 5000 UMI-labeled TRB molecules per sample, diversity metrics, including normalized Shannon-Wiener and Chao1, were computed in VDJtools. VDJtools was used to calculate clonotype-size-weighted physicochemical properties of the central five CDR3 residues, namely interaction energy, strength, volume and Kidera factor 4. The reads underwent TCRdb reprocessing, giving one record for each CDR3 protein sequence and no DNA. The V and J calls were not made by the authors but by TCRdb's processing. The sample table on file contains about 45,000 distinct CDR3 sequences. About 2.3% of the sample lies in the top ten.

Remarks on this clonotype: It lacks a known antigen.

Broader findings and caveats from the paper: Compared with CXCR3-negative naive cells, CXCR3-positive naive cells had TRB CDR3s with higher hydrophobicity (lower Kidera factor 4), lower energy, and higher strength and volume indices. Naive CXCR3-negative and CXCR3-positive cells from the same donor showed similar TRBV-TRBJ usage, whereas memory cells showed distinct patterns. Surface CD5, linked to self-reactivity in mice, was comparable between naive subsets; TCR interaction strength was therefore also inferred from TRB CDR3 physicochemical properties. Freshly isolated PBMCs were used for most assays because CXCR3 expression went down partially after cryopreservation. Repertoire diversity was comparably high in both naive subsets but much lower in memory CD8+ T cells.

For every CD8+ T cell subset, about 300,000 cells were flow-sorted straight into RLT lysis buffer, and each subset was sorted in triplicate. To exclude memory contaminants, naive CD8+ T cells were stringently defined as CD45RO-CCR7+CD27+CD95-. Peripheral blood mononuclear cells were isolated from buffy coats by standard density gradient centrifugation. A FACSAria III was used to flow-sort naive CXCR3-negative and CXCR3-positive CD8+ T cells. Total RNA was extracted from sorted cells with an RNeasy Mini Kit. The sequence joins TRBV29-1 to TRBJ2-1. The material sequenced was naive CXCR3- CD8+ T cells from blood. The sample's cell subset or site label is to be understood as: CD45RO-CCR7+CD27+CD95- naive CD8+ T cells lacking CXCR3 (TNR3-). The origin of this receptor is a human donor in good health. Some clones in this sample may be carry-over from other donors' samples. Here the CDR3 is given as CSAVLKEDNEQFF.